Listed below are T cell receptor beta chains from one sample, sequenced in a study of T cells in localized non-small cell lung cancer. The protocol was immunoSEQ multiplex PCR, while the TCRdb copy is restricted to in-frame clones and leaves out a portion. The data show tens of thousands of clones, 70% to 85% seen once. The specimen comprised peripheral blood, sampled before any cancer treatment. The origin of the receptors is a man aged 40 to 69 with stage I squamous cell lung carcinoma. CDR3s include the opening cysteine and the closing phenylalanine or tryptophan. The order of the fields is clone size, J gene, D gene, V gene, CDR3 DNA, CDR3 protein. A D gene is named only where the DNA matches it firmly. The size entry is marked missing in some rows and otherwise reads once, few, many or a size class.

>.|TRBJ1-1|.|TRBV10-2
TGCGCCAGCACTAGAACAGCTGTAATGAACACTGAAGCTTTCTTT
CASTRTAVMNTEAFF
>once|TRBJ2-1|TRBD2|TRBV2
TGTGCCAGCCCTGGGACGCGGGGGGGCGCTGAGCAGTTCTTC
CASPGTRGGAEQFF
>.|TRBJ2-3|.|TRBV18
TGTGCCAGCTCAACCATCGGAGATACGCAGTATTTT
CASSTIGDTQYF
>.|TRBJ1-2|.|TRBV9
TGTGCCAGCAGCCTGGGGAATAAGGGCTACACCTTC
CASSLGNKGYTF
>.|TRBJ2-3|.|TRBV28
TGTGCCAGCCACTTTATGGGGGGTGGCAGTCAAGGGGGTACAGATACGCAGTATTTT
CASHFMGGGSQGGTDTQYF
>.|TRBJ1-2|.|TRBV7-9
TGTGCCAGCAGCTCGCAATCCGGGACACCGGGGGATGGCTACACCTTC
CASSSQSGTPGDGYTF
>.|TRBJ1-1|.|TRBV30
TGTGCCTGGAGTGGGGTGTTCGCTGAAGCTTTCTTT
CAWSGVFAEAFF
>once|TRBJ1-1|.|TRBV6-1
TGTGCCAGCAGCTACACGGAGAACACTGAAGCTTTCTTT
CASSYTENTEAFF
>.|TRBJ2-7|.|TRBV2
TGTGCCAGCAGTGGTAGCGCCTCCTACGAGCAGTACTTC
CASSGSASYEQYF
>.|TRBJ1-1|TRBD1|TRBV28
TGTGCCAGCAGTTTACCGACAGGGCTAAACACTGAAGCTTTCTTT
CASSLPTGLNTEAFF
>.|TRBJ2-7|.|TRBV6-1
TGTGCCAGCAGTGCGGACCTTACTTGGTACTTC
CASSADLTWYF
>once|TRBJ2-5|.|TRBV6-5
TGTGCCAGCAGTAGGGGGCAAGAGACCCAGTACTTC
CASSRGQETQYF
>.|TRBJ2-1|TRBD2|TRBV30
TGTGCCTGGAGAGGAAGGGCTAGCGGGGGTGGCGAGCAGTTCTTC
CAWRGRASGGGEQFF
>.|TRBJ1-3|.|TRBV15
TGTGCCACCAGCAGTAGGCGCGGCTCTGGAAACACCATATATTTT
CATSSRRGSGNTIYF
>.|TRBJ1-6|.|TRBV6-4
TGTGCCAGCAGTGACTCAAGGGGGGGAGGTTCACCCCTCCACTTT
CASSDSRGGGSPLHF
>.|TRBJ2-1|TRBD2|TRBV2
TGTGCAACAGGAGGGGAGGGCAATGAGCAGTTCTTC
CATGGEGNEQFF
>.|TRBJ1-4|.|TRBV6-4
TGTGCCAGCAGTGACTCCAGGGGTGGGAAACTGTTTTTT
CASSDSRGGKLFF
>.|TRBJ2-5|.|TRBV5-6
TGTGCCAGCGGGATGAGGGAGACCCAGTACTTC
CASGMRETQYF
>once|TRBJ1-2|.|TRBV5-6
TGTGCCAGCAGCTTGCCAGTTATATCAGGCTACACCTTC
CASSLPVISGYTF
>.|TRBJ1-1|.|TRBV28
TGTGCCAGCTCAAGCCTGATTGAGACCACTGAAGCTTTCTTT
CASSSLIETTEAFF
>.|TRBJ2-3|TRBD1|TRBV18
TGTGCCAGCTCACCAGATTCAGGGACAGGATTCACAGATACGCAGTATTTT
CASSPDSGTGFTDTQYF
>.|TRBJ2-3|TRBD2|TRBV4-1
TGCGCCAGCAGCCAAGAGGGGCCCAAGAGGAGCGGGGGGAGAATCAGCACAGATACGCAGTATTTT
CASSQEGPKRSGGRISTDTQYF
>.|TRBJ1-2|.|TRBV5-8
TGTGCCAGCATCCAGCGCAGGGCTGGCTACACCTTC
CASIQRRAGYTF
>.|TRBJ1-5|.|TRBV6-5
TGTGCCAGCAGTTACGGGAGAAGTCAGCCCCAGCATTTT
CASSYGRSQPQHF
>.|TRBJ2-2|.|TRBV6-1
TGTGCCAGCAGTGAAGTCGAACCCGGGGAGCTGTTTTTT
CASSEVEPGELFF
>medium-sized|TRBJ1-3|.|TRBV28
TGTGCAAGCCCGGACCTTGCCGGAAACACCATATATTTT
CASPDLAGNTIYF
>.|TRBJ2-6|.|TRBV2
TGTGCCAGCAGGGCGGGGCTGTTCATCTCTGGGGCCAACGTCCTGACTTTC
CASRAGLFISGANVLTF
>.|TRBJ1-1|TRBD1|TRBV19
TGTGCCAGCTCATGGTGGAGGGGGCGTTCGAACACTGAAGCTTTCTTT
CASSWWRGRSNTEAFF
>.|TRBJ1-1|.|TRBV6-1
TGTGCCAGCAGTGAGATCGGGACGGTAATGAACACTGAAGCTTTCTTT
CASSEIGTVMNTEAFF
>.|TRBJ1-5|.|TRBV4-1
TGCGCCAGCAGCCAAGATCCTCGGGGAACATATAGCAATCAGCCCCAGCATTTT
CASSQDPRGTYSNQPQHF
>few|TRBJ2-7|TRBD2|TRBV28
TGTGCCAGCACCACCCCGGGGCTAGCGGGGACATTATACGAGCAGTACTTC
CASTTPGLAGTLYEQYF